This T cell receptor (beta chain) was sequenced during a study of T cells in Graves' hyperthyroidism and ophthalmopathy. This clonotype was detected many times. Germline V gene lookup returns CDR1 SGHAT and CDR2 FQNNGV. The CDR3 totals 15 residues. Trimming took 2 bases from V and 5 from J, leaving 13 bases between them. Amplification targeted TCR beta CDR3 regions from RNA transcripts. In the first-round RT-PCR of the TCR CDR3, the HTBI primer set was used. Using its own MiXCR run on the multiplex PCR reads, TCRdb lists one record per CDR3 protein. The table includes 250,000 to 400,000 distinct CDR3 sequences, around 13% detected once.

This rearrangement joins TRBV11-2 to TRBJ2-1, with unresolved D. The source material was blood. The origin of this receptor is a woman in her thirties or forties with Graves' ophthalmopathy. The DNA for the CDR3 is TGTGCCAGCAGCTTAAACGTCCGAGTTCACAATGAGCAGTTCTTC. Encoded protein: CASSLNVRVHNEQFF. Using reference TRBV11-2 and TRBJ2-1 for the parts outside the CDR3, the full variable domain is EAGVAQSPRYKIIEKRQSVAFWCNPISGHATLYWYQQILGQGPKLLIQFQNNGVVDDSQLPKDRFSAERLKGVDSTLKIQPAKLEDSAVYLCASSLNVRVHNEQFFGPGTRLTVL.